These 30 T cell receptor beta chains originate from one sample sequenced in a study of T cell repertoires in cytomegalovirus infection. Their specific antigens are unknown. MiXCR was run by TCRdb on the reads, yielding one entry per CDR3 protein. Among roughly 700,000 distinct CDR3 sequences listed, around a third were seen once. Sequencing was performed on cultured PBMCs, taken from culture after CMV antigen stimulation. The receptors originated from a human donor in good health (CMV status not recorded). Some clones in this sample may be carry-over from other donors' samples.

This clonotype has a count of ten or more. The chain joins TRBV7-2 to TRBJ1-4, with a weak D call TRBD1 (6 bases). V shed 2 bases and J shed 8 bases, with 15 bases lying between them. The CDR3 contains 15 residues. Germline lookup yields CDR1 SGHTA and CDR2 FQGNSA. CDR3 in amino acids: CASSLMSGAVEKLFF. Written as DNA, the CDR3 is TGTGCCAGCAGCTTAATGTCGGGGGCGGTAGAAAAACTGTTTTTT.

Written as DNA, the CDR3 is TGTGCCAGCAGCCCCGGACAGGTTGAAGCTTTCTTT. It translates to CASSPGQVEAFF. This sequence joins TRBV12-3 or TRBV12-4 and TRBJ1-1; 7 nucleotides match TRBD1. This CDR3 contains 12 residues. Unmatched junction bases numbered 5, after V lost 6 bases and J lost 7 bases.

The CDR3 loop is CASSSAGDRQYQETQYF. DNA for the CDR3: TGCGCCAGCAGCTCCGCCGGGGACAGACAATACCAAGAGACCCAGTACTTC. The chain joins TRBV4-1 to TRBJ2-5, with TRBD1 matching over 7 bases. Trimming cost V 5 bases and J 0 bases; bases outside gene matches: 12. The CDR3 is 17 amino acids. Germline CDR1 MGHRA, CDR2 YSYEKL.

This clonotype has just a few counts. The V call is TRBV20-1, the J call TRBJ1-6; D perhaps matches TRBD1 (5 bases). This CDR3 has 15 amino acids. CDR1 and CDR2 from the germline V gene are DFQATT and SNEGSKA (reference sequence). V was shortened by 6 bases and J by 5 bases, with 17 bases between the two germline ends. The CDR3: CSAQYPGRHNSPLHF. The CDR3 nucleotides read TGCAGTGCGCAGTACCCGGGACGGCATAATTCACCCCTCCACTTT.

V is TRBV11-2 and J is TRBJ2-1; unclear D gene. This CDR3 is 13 amino acids long. V lost 0 bases and J 7 bases, leaving 7 bases between the germline ends. The germline CDR1 and CDR2 sequences are SGHAT and FQNNGV. As DNA, the CDR3 is TGTGCCAGCAGCTTAGAGTTCATAAATGAGCAGTTCTTC. Its protein product is CASSLEFINEQFF.

Only a few counts were recorded for this clonotype. The V and J genes are TRBV27 and TRBJ2-3; perhaps TRBD2 as D (7 bases). V gave up 6 bases and J gave up 2 bases, with 15 bases separating them. CDR1 and CDR2 (germline): MNHEY, SMNVEV (reference sequence). The CDR3 sequence is 15 residues long. CDR3 region: CASSFLGGATDTQYF. CDR3 in DNA: TGTGCCAGCAGCTTCCTAGGGGGGGCCACAGATACGCAGTATTTT.

This chain connects TRBV4-1 to TRBJ1-1; D remains ambiguous. Trimming removed 3 bases at V and 8 bases at J, with 16 bases between. Germline-derived CDR1 and CDR2 are MGHRA and YSYEKL. The CDR3 contains 14 residues. This CDR3 is CASSHTLGPSEAFF. In DNA form, the CDR3 reads TGCGCCAGCAGCCACACCCTAGGCCCTAGCGAAGCTTTCTTT.

The CDR3 sequence is CASSYRKIAGELFF. The CDR3 DNA sequence: TGTGCCAGCAGTTACCGGAAGATCGCCGGGGAGCTGTTTTTT. The V and J genes are TRBV6-2 or TRBV6-3 and TRBJ2-2, with D unclear. The V and J ends lost 2 bases and 6 bases respectively, with 10 bases between them. Germline V gives CDR1 MNHEY, CDR2 SVGEGT. The CDR3 spans 14 residues.

This chain's CDR3 is CASSYPSSPLHF. The CDR3 DNA reads TGCGCCAGCAGTTACCCGTCTTCACCCCTCCACTTT. The chain joins TRBV10-2 to TRBJ1-6, with unresolved D. The germline V gene encodes CDR1 WSHSY and CDR2 SAAADI. This CDR3 region has 12 residues. Trimming shortened V by 5 bases and J by 9 bases, and 8 bases separated the two germline ends.

This clonotype appeared a few times. The chain links TRBV4-1 to TRBJ1-2, with D unresolved. This CDR3 has 15 amino acids. Trimming pared 1 base from V and 4 bases from J, leaving 13 bases between. Germline lookup yields CDR1 MGHRA and CDR2 YSYEKL. This CDR3 reads CASSQGAAPGYGYTF. The CDR3, as DNA: TGCGCCAGCAGCCAAGGGGCAGCGCCGGGCTATGGCTACACCTTC.

This clonotype appeared many times. V usage is TRBV7-2 and J usage is TRBJ2-1; 10 bases fit TRBD2. Germline V gene lookup returns CDR1 SGHTA and CDR2 FQGNSA. The CDR3 length is 17 residues. The trim removed 1 base at V and 8 bases at J, leaving 11 bases unmatched. CDR3 in DNA: TGTGCCAGCAGCTTAGTTCGGGCCAGCGGGGGGGGTTATGAGCAGTTCTTC. Translation: CASSLVRASGGGYEQFF. The entire variable domain, with the rest obtained from reference TRBV7-2 and TRBJ2-1, is as follows: GAGVSQSPSNKVTEKGKDVELRCDPISGHTALYWYRQSLGQGLEFLIYFQGNSAPDKSGLPSDRFSAERTGGSVSTLTIQRTQQEDSAVYLCASSLVRASGGGYEQFFGPGTRLTVL.

This clonotype was counted many times. Relative to the germline gene, one junction end is altered; a read error may explain this. The gene calls are TRBV7-2 and TRBJ2-3; 9 nucleotides align to TRBD1. Per the germline V gene, CDR1 is SGHTA and CDR2 is FQGNSA. CDR3 length: 13 amino acids. CDR3 region: CASSPTAHGTGFF. CDR3 bases: TGTGCCAGCAGCCCCACAGCCCACGGGACAGGGTTCTTT.

The chain has TRBV7-9 and TRBJ2-3; D may be TRBD1 (5 bases). Trimming stripped 7 bases from V and 4 bases from J, with 18 bases between. Germline-derived CDR1 and CDR2 are SEHNR and FQNEAQ (reference sequence). The CDR3 is 15 amino acids. CDR3 sequence (DNA): TGTGCCAGCATCCAAAGGGGCAAGCTCCCAGATACGCAGTATTTT. Encoded protein: CASIQRGKLPDTQYF.

V and J are TRBV20-1 and TRBJ2-1; no reliable D call. This CDR3 has 17 amino acids. The V end lost 6 bases, the J end lost 7 bases, and 28 bases lay between the germline ends. CDR1 is DFQATT and CDR2 is SNEGSKA in the germline V gene (reference sequence). CDR3 DNA sequence: TGCAGTGCGCTCCCCCCTACGAGAGTTTCCCCCGGGAATGAGCAGTTCTTC. Protein: CSALPPTRVSPGNEQFF.

This clonotype was counted many times. The chain combines TRBV7-2 with TRBJ2-3; 9 nucleotides align to TRBD2. There are 16 residues in the CDR3. Per germline, CDR1 SGHTA and CDR2 FQGNSA. Trimming cost V 3 bases and J 1 base; bases outside gene matches: 5. The CDR3 DNA reads TGTGCCAGCAGCTTTTGGCGGGGGGGCCGCACAGATACGCAGTATTTT. It translates to CASSFWRGGRTDTQYF.

This sequence joins TRBV6-1 and TRBJ2-5; D might be TRBD1 (6 bases). CDR1 and CDR2 (germline): MNHNS, SASEGT. The CDR3 spans 13 residues. Trimming pared 7 bases from V and 1 base from J, leaving 10 bases between. The CDR3 loop reads CASTRTAQETQYF. The CDR3 DNA follows: TGTGCCAGCACCCGGACAGCCCAAGAGACCCAGTACTTC.

Written as DNA, the CDR3 is TGTGCCAGCAGTGAATCTAGAGAGGGGGATTATACGCAGTATTTT. This gives the protein CASSESREGDYTQYF. The chain recombines TRBV25-1 with TRBJ2-3, with D possibly being TRBD1 (6 bases). Looked up from germline, CDR1 is MGHDK and CDR2 is SYGVNS. V lost 1 base to trimming and J lost 7 bases, with 15 bases between them. The CDR3 has 15 amino acids.

This clonotype was counted many times. The chain combines TRBV7-2 with TRBJ2-5, with no clear D. Trimming cost V 1 base and J 5 bases, with 14 bases left between them. The CDR3 is 15 amino acids. Germline assignment: CDR1 SGHTA and CDR2 FQGNSA. CDR3 DNA: TGTGCCAGCAGCTTAGTAAACAGCCTTACGGAGACCCAGTACTTC. Translating it yields CASSLVNSLTETQYF.

This clonotype was counted only a few times. DNA for the CDR3: TGTGCCAGCAGTGAAGCAAATCTCGGCGGCACCGGGGAGCTGTTTTTT. Protein product: CASSEANLGGTGELFF. This sequence joins TRBV6-1 and TRBJ2-2; D is ambiguous. CDR1 MNHNS and CDR2 SASEGT come from the germline V gene. This CDR3 spans 16 amino acids. V gave up 0 bases and J gave up 4 bases, with 12 bases separating them.

This clonotype was detected a few times. The chain joins TRBV7-6 to TRBJ2-5; 9 nucleotides align to TRBD2. The CDR3 runs 16 residues. V gave up 4 bases and J gave up 4 bases; unmatched junction bases: 10. CDR1 and CDR2 (germline): SGHVS, FNYEAQ. DNA for the CDR3: TGTGCCAGCAGCTCGTTAGCGGGAGAGGTACTAGAGACCCAGTACTTC. This sequence encodes CASSSLAGEVLETQYF.

This clonotype was seen ten or more times. The V and J genes are TRBV7-8 and TRBJ2-2; the D gene could be TRBD1 or TRBD2 (6 bases each). The length of the CDR3 is 15 residues. Germline assignment: CDR1 SGHVS and CDR2 FQNEAQ. V was pared by 6 bases and J by 0 bases, with 11 bases between. The CDR3 region has the DNA TGTGCCAGCAGGTCGAGGGGGGCGAACACCGGGGAGCTGTTTTTT. Residues: CASRSRGANTGELFF.

CDR3 amino acids: CAISELDPHQETQYF. CDR3 nucleotides: TGTGCCATCAGTGAGTTGGACCCCCACCAAGAGACCCAGTACTTC. The rearrangement uses TRBV10-3 and TRBJ2-5; the D is unclear. V lost 1 base and J 0 bases, leaving 9 bases between the germline ends. Germline CDR1 and CDR2: ENHRY and SYGVKD. This CDR3 contains 15 residues.

The CDR3 nucleotides read TGTGCCAGCAGCTTAGCGCGGACTAGCGGGAGATCAACGCAGTATTTT. Encoded protein: CASSLARTSGRSTQYF. The genes are TRBV7-9 and TRBJ2-3; 13 nucleotides align to TRBD2. Germline V CDR1 and CDR2: SEHNR, FQNEAQ (reference sequence). J lost 9 bases, V lost 0 bases, and 6 bases had no gene match. CDR3 length: 16 amino acids.

The chain has TRBV20-1 and TRBJ2-3; D is undetermined. The CDR3 length is 14 residues. Trimming took off 3 bases at V and 3 bases at J, with 13 bases between the two ends. From germline, CDR1 is DFQATT and CDR2 SNEGSKA (reference sequence). CDR3 loop: CSASLARGTDTQYF. In DNA form, the CDR3 reads TGCAGTGCTAGTTTGGCAAGAGGAACAGATACGCAGTATTTT.

This clonotype was seen only a few times. The chain recombines TRBV19 with TRBJ2-1, with D perhaps matching TRBD2 (6 bases). The length of the CDR3 is 15 residues. V was pared by 7 bases and J by 7 bases, with 20 bases between. CDR1 is LNHDA and CDR2 is SQIVND in the germline V gene (reference sequence). This CDR3 is CASTTRTGGKNEQFF. CDR3 sequence (DNA): TGTGCCAGTACGACCCGCACAGGCGGGAAAAATGAGCAGTTCTTC.

The table lists this clonotype with a count of one. The chain uses TRBV28 and TRBJ2-7; D unresolved. This CDR3 comprises 15 residues. The germline V gene has CDR1 MDHEN and CDR2 SYDVKM. The germline V and J ends were trimmed by 4 bases and 3 bases, with 16 bases remaining between them. The CDR3 protein is CASSSWTDLSYEQYF. The CDR3, as DNA: TGTGCCAGCAGTTCTTGGACGGATTTGAGCTACGAGCAGTACTTC. Combining the CDR3 with reference TRBV28 and TRBJ2-7 gives the whole variable domain DVKVTQSSRYLVKRTGEKVFLECVQDMDHENMFWYRQDPGLGLRLIYFSYDVKMKEKGDIPEGYSVSREKKERFSLILESASTNQTSMYLCASSSWTDLSYEQYFGPGTRLTVT.

This clonotype has only a few counts. CDR3 DNA: TGTGCCAGCACCTACAGGGTCTACTATGGCTACACCTTC. Translated: CASTYRVYYGYTF. The V and J genes are TRBV12-3 or TRBV12-4 and TRBJ1-2, with D possibly matching TRBD1 (6 bases). Trimming cost V 7 bases and J 3 bases, with 12 bases left between them. The CDR3 extends over 13 amino acids.

V usage is TRBV12-3 or TRBV12-4 and J usage is TRBJ1-2, with D perhaps matching TRBD1 (5 bases). Trimming cost V 7 bases and J 5 bases, with 11 bases left between them. This CDR3 is built from 12 residues. CDR3 sequence: CASTAGTYGYTF. Written as DNA, the CDR3 is TGTGCCAGCACCGCCGGGACGTATGGCTACACCTTC.

The gene calls are TRBV20-1 and TRBJ2-7, with TRBD1 matching over 7 bases. The J segment lost 1 base and the V segment lost 0 bases, leaving 3 bases of the junction unmatched. Germline V gene lookup returns CDR1 DFQATT and CDR2 SNEGSKA (reference sequence). The CDR3 consists of 14 residues. The CDR3, as DNA: TGCAGTGCTAGAGACCCGACAGGGTCCTACGAGCAGTACTTC. It yields the protein CSARDPTGSYEQYF.

V usage is TRBV5-1 and J usage is TRBJ2-3; D ambiguous. The CDR3 is 15 amino acids. V was pared by 0 bases and J by 3 bases, with 11 bases between. Germline-derived CDR1 and CDR2 are SGHRS and YFSETQ. In DNA form, the CDR3 reads TGCGCCAGCAGCTTGGGCCCTCTTGAAACAGATACGCAGTATTTT. It is translated as CASSLGPLETDTQYF.